This passage covers 7 T cell receptor beta chains from one sample sequenced in a study of CD8 T cells in Susac syndrome. RNA in amounts of about 0.5 to 1 ug was reverse transcribed with random hexamers. TCRdb independently ran MiXCR on the immunoSEQ multiplex PCR reads; one entry per CDR3 protein. The sample consists of approximately 150,000 distinct CDR3 sequences, around 92% of them appearing once. The sample comprised CD4+ T cells from PBMCs. The receptors originated from a human donor in good health.

This sequence joins TRBV13 and TRBJ2-3; no clear D gene. The CDR3 is made up of 15 amino acids. The V end lost 7 bases, the J end lost 0 bases, and 14 bases lay between the germline ends. Germline V gene sequence: CDR1 PRHDT, CDR2 FYEKMQ (reference sequence). The CDR3 region has the DNA TGTGCCAGCAACCCCCGACCTCCCAGCACAGATACGCAGTATTTT. Translated, it gives CASNPRPPSTDTQYF. Complete variable domain (other parts from reference TRBV13 and TRBJ2-3): AAGVIQSPRHLIKEKRETATLKCYPIPRHDTVYWYQQGPGQDPQFLISFYEKMQSDKGSIPDRFSAQQFSDYHSELNMSSLELGDSALYFCASNPRPPSTDTQYFGPGTRLTVL.

This chain connects TRBV5-1 to TRBJ2-2; no definite D call. From germline, CDR1 is SGHRS and CDR2 YFSETQ. V lost 1 base to trimming and J lost 8 bases, with 6 bases between them. CDR3 length: 12 amino acids. CDR3 in amino acids: CASSLFIGELFF. In nucleotides, the CDR3 is TGCGCCAGCAGCTTGTTTATTGGGGAGCTGTTTTTT.

The V and J genes are TRBV28 and TRBJ2-5; D is uncertain. Germline V lookup: CDR1 MDHEN, CDR2 SYDVKM. The CDR3 has 14 amino acids. V was clipped by 2 bases and J by 2 bases, with 9 bases between them. The CDR3 here is CASSLTQNQETQYF. The DNA for the CDR3 is TGTGCCAGCAGTTTAACCCAAAATCAAGAGACCCAGTACTTC.

The V call is TRBV3-1, the J call TRBJ2-5; 7 nucleotides line up with TRBD2. The CDR3 contains 17 residues. CDR1 and CDR2 from the germline V gene are LGHDT and YNNKEL (reference sequence). After removal of 1 base from V and 6 bases from J, the junction contained 14 bases not matched to a gene. CDR3 residues: CASSQGGREPQRKTQYF. DNA of the CDR3: TGTGCCAGCAGCCAAGGGGGGAGGGAGCCCCAAAGGAAGACCCAGTACTTC.

The chain has TRBV29-1 and TRBJ2-5; no reliable D call. V was shortened by 7 bases and J by 2 bases, with 14 bases between the two germline ends. CDR3 length equals 13 residues. Germline V gives CDR1 SQVTM, CDR2 ANQGSEA. The CDR3 bases are TGCAGCGCCGCGGACGCCCGACAAGAGACCCAGTACTTC. Amino acid sequence: CSAADARQETQYF.

The chain employs TRBV9 and TRBJ2-3, with no clear D. Germline CDR1 SGDLS, CDR2 YYNGEE. This CDR3 is 15 amino acids long. The germline V and J ends were trimmed by 4 bases and 1 base, with 13 bases remaining between them. The CDR3 loop reads CASSLDSPRTDTQYF. The CDR3 coding sequence is TGTGCCAGCAGCCTCGACTCCCCCCGCACAGATACGCAGTATTTT.

J is TRBJ2-2 and V is TRBV19, with D possibly matching TRBD1 (5 bases). The germline V and J ends were trimmed by 10 bases and 4 bases, with 13 bases remaining between them. The CDR3 is made up of 13 amino acids. Germline CDR1 and CDR2: LNHDA and SQIVND (reference sequence). The DNA for the CDR3 is TGTGCCACCCCGACAGTCCGCACCGGGGAGCTGTTTTTT. Translating it yields CATPTVRTGELFF.